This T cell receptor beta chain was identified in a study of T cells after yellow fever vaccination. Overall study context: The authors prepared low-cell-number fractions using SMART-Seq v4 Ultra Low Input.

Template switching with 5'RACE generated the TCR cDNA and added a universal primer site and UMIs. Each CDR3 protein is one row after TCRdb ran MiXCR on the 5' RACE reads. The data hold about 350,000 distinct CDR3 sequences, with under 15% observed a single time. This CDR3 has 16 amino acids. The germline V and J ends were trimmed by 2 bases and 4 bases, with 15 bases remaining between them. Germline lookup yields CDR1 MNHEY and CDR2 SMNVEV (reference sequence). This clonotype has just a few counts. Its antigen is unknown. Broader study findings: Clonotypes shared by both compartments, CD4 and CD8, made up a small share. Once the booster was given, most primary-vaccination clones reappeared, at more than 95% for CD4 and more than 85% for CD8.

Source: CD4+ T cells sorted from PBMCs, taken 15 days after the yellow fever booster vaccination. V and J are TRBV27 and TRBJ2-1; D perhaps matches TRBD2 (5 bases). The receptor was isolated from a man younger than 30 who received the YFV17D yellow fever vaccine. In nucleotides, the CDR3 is TGTGCCAGCAGTTTACTGGACTCTGGATGGTACAATGAGCAGTTCTTC. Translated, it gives CASSLLDSGWYNEQFF.